This TCR beta chain was recovered during a study of molecular identifiers for immune sequencing clone quantification. Study results and caveats: Barcode-sharing identical TCR molecules could underestimate highly expanded clone sizes.

There are 17 residues in the CDR3. V lost 1 base, J lost 2 bases, and 8 bases stayed unmatched. Notes on this clonotype: No antigen is known for it.

Bulk TCR library preparation followed previously described methods with listed TCR primers. TCRdb passed the PCR reads through MiXCR, listing each CDR3 protein once. The sample records about 640,000 distinct CDR3 sequences, about 20% being singletons. With 10%, 30% or 50% of RNA, about 19,000 to 1,100,000 naive CD8 T cells were sequenced. The sample comprised naive CD8+ T cells from blood, with Jurkat cell RNA spiked in. Subset meaning: FACS-sorted CD8+CD4-CCR7+CD45RA+ naive T cells. The sequence derives from a human donor in good health. Some libraries in this study had Jurkat cell RNA spiked in. The chain has TRBV12-3 or TRBV12-4 and TRBJ2-5; TRBD1 matches 9 bases. The CDR3 DNA follows: TGTGCCAGCAGTTTAGAAGGGACAGGGCCATTTCAAGAGACCCAGTACTTC. It specifies CASSLEGTGPFQETQYF.